This record concerns one T cell receptor (beta chain) sequence. The antigen is not known. The length of the CDR3 is 15 residues. Germline V gene data show CDR1 as SGHTA and CDR2 as FQGTGA. Trimming shortened V by 5 bases and J by 4 bases, and 17 bases separated the two germline ends. With a J-beta primer mix and a sample-barcoded 5' primer, a second PCR ran about 6 to 11 cycles. In TCRdb, the 5' RACE reads were re-called with MiXCR into one record per CDR3 protein. Of some 1.5 million distinct CDR3 sequences in the sample, 42% were seen once. The source of the sample is a study of blood T cells in healthy people across ages. Study-level points and caveats: A roughly linear fall in TCR beta diversity per million T cells was seen with increasing age.

The material sequenced was blood. This chain joins TRBV7-3 and TRBJ1-1, with D possibly TRBD1 on 6 matching bases. The receptor was isolated from a young woman in good health. The CDR3 bases are TGTGCCAGCAGCCCGGAAAGGGGGGCGGGCACTGAAGCTTTCTTT. It specifies CASSPERGAGTEAFF. The whole variable domain, remainder taken from reference TRBV7-3 and TRBJ1-1, is GAGVSQTPSNKVTEKGKYVELRCDPISGHTALYWYRQSLGQGPEFLIYFQGTGAADDSGLPNDRFFAVRPEGSVSTLKIQRTERGDSAVYLCASSPERGAGTEAFFGQGTRLTVV.